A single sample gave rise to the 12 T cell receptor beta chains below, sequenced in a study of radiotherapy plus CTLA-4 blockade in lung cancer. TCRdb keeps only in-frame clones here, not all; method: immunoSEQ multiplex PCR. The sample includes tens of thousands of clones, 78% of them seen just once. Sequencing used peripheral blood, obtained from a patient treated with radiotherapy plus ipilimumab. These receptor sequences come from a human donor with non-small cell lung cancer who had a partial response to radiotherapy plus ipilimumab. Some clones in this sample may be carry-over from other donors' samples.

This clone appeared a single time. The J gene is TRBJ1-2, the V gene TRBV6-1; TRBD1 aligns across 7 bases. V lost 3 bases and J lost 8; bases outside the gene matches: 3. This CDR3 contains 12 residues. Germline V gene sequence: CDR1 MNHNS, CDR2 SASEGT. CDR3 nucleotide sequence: TGTGCCAGCAGTGAGACAGGGCGAGGCTACACCTTC. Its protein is CASSETGRGYTF.

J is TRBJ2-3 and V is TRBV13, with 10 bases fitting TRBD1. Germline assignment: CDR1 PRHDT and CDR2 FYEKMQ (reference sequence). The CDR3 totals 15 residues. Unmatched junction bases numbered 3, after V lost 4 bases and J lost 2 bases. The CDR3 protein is CASSWGQGNTDTQYF. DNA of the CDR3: TGTGCCAGCAGCTGGGGACAGGGGAACACAGATACGCAGTATTTT. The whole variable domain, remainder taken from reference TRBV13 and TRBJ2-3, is AAGVIQSPRHLIKEKRETATLKCYPIPRHDTVYWYQQGPGQDPQFLISFYEKMQSDKGSIPDRFSAQQFSDYHSELNMSSLELGDSALYFCASSWGQGNTDTQYFGPGTRLTVL.

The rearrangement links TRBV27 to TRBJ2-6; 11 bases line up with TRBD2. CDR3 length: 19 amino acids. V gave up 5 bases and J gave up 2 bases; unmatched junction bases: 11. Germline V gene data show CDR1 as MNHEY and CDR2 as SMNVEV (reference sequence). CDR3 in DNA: TGTGCCAGCAGTCCCGAAAAGGGACTAGCGGACGCTGGGGCCAACGTCCTGACTTTC. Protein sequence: CASSPEKGLADAGANVLTF.

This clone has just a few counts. Written as DNA, the CDR3 is TGTGCCACCACTTACCAGGGCTATAATTCACCCCTCCACTTT. It is translated as CATTYQGYNSPLHF. The chain uses TRBV28 and TRBJ1-6; perhaps TRBD1 as D (5 bases). This CDR3 region has 14 residues. Trimming shortened V by 10 bases and J by 3 bases, and 13 bases separated the two germline ends. Per germline, CDR1 MDHEN and CDR2 SYDVKM. Full variable domain (rest looked up from reference TRBV28 and TRBJ1-6): DVKVTQSSRYLVKRTGEKVFLECVQDMDHENMFWYRQDPGLGLRLIYFSYDVKMKEKGDIPEGYSVSREKKERFSLILESASTNQTSMYLCATTYQGYNSPLHFGNGTRLTVT.

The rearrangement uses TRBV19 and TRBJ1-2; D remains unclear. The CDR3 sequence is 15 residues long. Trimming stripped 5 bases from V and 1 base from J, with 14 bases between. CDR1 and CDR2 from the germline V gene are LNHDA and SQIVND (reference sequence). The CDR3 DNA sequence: TGTGCCAGTAGTTCACGGCGGGAAAGTAACTATGGCTACACCTTC. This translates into CASSSRRESNYGYTF. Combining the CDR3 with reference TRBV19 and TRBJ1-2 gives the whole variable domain DGGITQSPKYLFRKEGQNVTLSCEQNLNHDAMYWYRQDPGQGLRLIYYSQIVNDFQKGDIAEGYSVSREKKESFPLTVTSAQKNPTAFYLCASSSRRESNYGYTFGSGTRLTVV.

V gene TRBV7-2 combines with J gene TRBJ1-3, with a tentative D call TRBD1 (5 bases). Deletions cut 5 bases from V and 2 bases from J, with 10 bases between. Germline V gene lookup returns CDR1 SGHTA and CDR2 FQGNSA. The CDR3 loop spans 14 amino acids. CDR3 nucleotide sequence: TGTGCCAGCAGCCCTTCAGGGACTGGAAACACCATATATTTT. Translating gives CASSPSGTGNTIYF.

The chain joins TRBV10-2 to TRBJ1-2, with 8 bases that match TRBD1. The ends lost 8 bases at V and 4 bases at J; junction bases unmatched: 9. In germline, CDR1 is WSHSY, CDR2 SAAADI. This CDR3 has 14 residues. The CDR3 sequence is CASFPTGEFYGYTF. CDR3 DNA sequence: TGCGCCAGCTTTCCGACAGGGGAATTCTATGGCTACACCTTC.

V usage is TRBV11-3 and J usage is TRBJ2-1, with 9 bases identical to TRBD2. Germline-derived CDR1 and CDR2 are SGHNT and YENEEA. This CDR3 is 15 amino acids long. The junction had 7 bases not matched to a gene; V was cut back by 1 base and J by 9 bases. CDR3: CASSLGLRGGVEQFF. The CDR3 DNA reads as TGTGCCAGCAGCTTAGGACTTCGCGGGGGGGTTGAGCAGTTCTTC.

The DNA for the CDR3 is TGTGCCAGTAGTTTTGACAGGGGGCTAAGTGGCTACACCTTC. This translates into CASSFDRGLSGYTF. The V gene is TRBV19, the J gene TRBJ1-2; 10 positions agree with TRBD1. Trimming removed 5 bases from V and 7 bases from J; junction bases left unmatched: 7. Germline CDR1 and CDR2: LNHDA and SQIVND (reference sequence). The CDR3 sequence is 14 residues long. Full variable domain (rest looked up from reference TRBV19 and TRBJ1-2): DGGITQSPKYLFRKEGQNVTLSCEQNLNHDAMYWYRQDPGQGLRLIYYSQIVNDFQKGDIAEGYSVSREKKESFPLTVTSAQKNPTAFYLCASSFDRGLSGYTFGSGTRLTVV.

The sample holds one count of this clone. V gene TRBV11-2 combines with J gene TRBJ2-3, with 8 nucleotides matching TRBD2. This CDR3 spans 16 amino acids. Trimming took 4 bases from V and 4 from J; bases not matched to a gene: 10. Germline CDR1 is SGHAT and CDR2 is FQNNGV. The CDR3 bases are TGTGCCAGCAGCTCCCAGCGGACTAGCAGTGCAGATACGCAGTATTTT. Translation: CASSSQRTSSADTQYF.

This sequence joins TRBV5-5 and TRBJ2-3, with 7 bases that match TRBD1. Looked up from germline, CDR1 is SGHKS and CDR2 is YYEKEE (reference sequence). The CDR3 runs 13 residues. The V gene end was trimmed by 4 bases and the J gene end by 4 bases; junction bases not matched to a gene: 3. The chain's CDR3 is CASSHGTADTQYF. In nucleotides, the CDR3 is TGTGCCAGCAGCCACGGGACAGCAGATACGCAGTATTTT. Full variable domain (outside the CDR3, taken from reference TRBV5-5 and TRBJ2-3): DAGVTQSPTHLIKTRGQQVTLRCSPISGHKSVSWYQQVLGQGPQFIFQYYEKEERGRGNFPDRFSARQFPNYSSELNVNALLLGDSALYLCASSHGTADTQYFGPGTRLTVL.

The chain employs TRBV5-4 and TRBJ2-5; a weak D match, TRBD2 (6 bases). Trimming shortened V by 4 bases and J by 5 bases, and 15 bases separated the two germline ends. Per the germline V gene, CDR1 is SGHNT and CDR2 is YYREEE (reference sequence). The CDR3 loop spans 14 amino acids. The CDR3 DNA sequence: TGTGCCAGCAGCGACCCGACTAGAGACGAGACCCAGTACTTC. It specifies CASSDPTRDETQYF. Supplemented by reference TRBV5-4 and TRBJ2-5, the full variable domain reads ETGVTQSPTHLIKTRGQQVTLRCSSQSGHNTVSWYQQALGQGPQFIFQYYREEENGRGNFPPRFSGLQFPNYSSELNVNALELDDSALYLCASSDPTRDETQYFGPGTRLLVL.